Listed here are 26 T cell receptor beta chains from one sample, sequenced in a study of blood T cells in healthy people across ages. Together with a sample-barcoded 5' primer, a J-beta primer mix was included in a second PCR lasting about 6 to 12 cycles. MiXCR was run by TCRdb on the 5' RACE reads, yielding one entry per CDR3 protein. The repertoire has approximately 780,000 distinct CDR3 sequences, roughly 25% of them found once; the top ten carry 3%. The data were also submitted as part of a second study, on T cells of mothers and their children.

The sequencing input was blood. The receptors here all came from a boy between 10 and 17 years old in good health.

Remarks on this clonotype: A read error may account for a junction end that differs from germline. V and J are TRBV6-6 and TRBJ2-2; possible D gene TRBD2, 7 bases. The germline V gene encodes CDR1 MNHNY and CDR2 SVGAGI (reference sequence). This CDR3 is built from 16 residues. Here the CDR3 reads CASKLEGGAGSGELFF. CDR3 DNA sequence: TGCGCCAGCAAGCTCGAGGGGGGGGCCGGTTCCGGGGAGCTGTTTTTT.

The gene calls are TRBV7-9 and TRBJ2-5; 7 nucleotides align to TRBD1. This CDR3 is 13 amino acids long. From germline, CDR1 is SEHNR and CDR2 FQNEAQ (reference sequence). Germline trimming cut 1 base from V and 7 bases from J; bases unmatched to any gene: 3. CDR3 in DNA: TGTGCCAGCAGCTTAGTGGGGGACAGGACCCAGTACTTC. This gives the protein CASSLVGDRTQYF.

The CDR3 nucleotides are TGTGCCAGCTCACCAGGGGGACAGAGCTCCTACGAGCAGTACTTC. It translates to CASSPGGQSSYEQYF. V and J are TRBV18 and TRBJ2-1; 7 bases align to TRBD1. The J call is in doubt because the DNA end fits TRBJ2-7 better. The CDR3 totals 15 residues. Germline V CDR1 and CDR2: KGHSH, LQKENI.

This chain joins TRBV6-1 and TRBJ2-7; TRBD1 might be the D (5 bases). Looked up from germline, CDR1 is MNHNS and CDR2 is SASEGT. The V end was cut by 4 bases, the J end by 2 bases, with 18 bases between. The CDR3 sequence is 16 residues long. The CDR3 is CASSALGMTATYEQYF. DNA for the CDR3: TGTGCCAGCAGTGCCTTGGGGATGACAGCCACCTACGAGCAGTACTTC.

The chain links TRBV27 to TRBJ2-1; D is possibly TRBD2 (6 bases). The CDR3 contains 15 residues. V gave up 7 bases and J gave up 7 bases, with 20 bases separating them. Germline V gene sequence: CDR1 MNHEY, CDR2 SMNVEV (reference sequence). The CDR3: CASIGVGAGRNEQFF. The CDR3 DNA sequence: TGTGCCAGCATAGGGGTAGGGGCGGGGCGTAATGAGCAGTTCTTC.

This clonotype was counted a few times. The chain has TRBV20-1 and TRBJ2-5, with TRBD2 as a possible D gene (6 bases). TRBJ2-1 explains the end of the DNA better; the J call may be wrong. The CDR3 length is 14 residues. Germline assignment: CDR1 DFQATT and CDR2 SNEGSKA (reference sequence). CDR3 nucleotides: TGCAGTGCTAGGTCCGGGACGGGGGTTTGGGAGCAGTTCTTC. This sequence encodes CSARSGTGVWEQFF.

The sample holds a few counts of this clonotype. The chain couples TRBV29-1 to TRBJ2-7; TRBD2 matches 7 bases. The junction had 3 bases not matched to a gene; V was cut back by 0 bases and J by 7 bases. From germline, CDR1 is SQVTM and CDR2 ANQGSEA. The CDR3 runs to 12 residues. The chain's CDR3 is CSVEEVGGEQYF. In DNA, the CDR3 is TGCAGCGTTGAAGAGGTGGGAGGGGAGCAGTACTTC.

Remarks on this clonotype: An end of the junction does not agree with germline; a read error may underlie this. J is TRBJ2-3 and V is TRBV9; 7 bases map to TRBD1. CDR1 is SGDLS and CDR2 is YYNGEE in the germline V gene. CDR3 length: 15 amino acids. The CDR3 region is CASSVGQGDRDTQYF. In DNA, the CDR3 is TGTGCCAGCAGTGTAGGGCAGGGGGATCGGGATACGCAGTATTTT.

This chain connects TRBV10-2 to TRBJ2-5; no reliable D call. The end of the DNA is better explained by TRBJ2-7, so the J call may be wrong. Germline CDR1 reads WSHSY; CDR2 reads SAAADI. CDR3 length equals 14 residues. The CDR3 is CASSELLDTYEQYF. As DNA, the CDR3 is TGCGCCAGCAGTGAGCTCTTAGATACCTACGAGCAGTACTTC.

This clonotype was counted a few times. The chain recombines TRBV6-1 with TRBJ2-6; 8 nucleotides agree with TRBD1. Trimming removed 11 bases from V and 4 bases from J; junction bases left unmatched: 10. This CDR3 has 15 residues. CDR1 is MNHNS and CDR2 is SASEGT in the germline V gene. The CDR3 reads CAARTGLTGANVLTF. CDR3 DNA: TGTGCCGCAAGGACAGGGTTGACCGGGGCCAACGTCCTGACTTTC.

This clonotype was detected a few times. This chain uses TRBV10-3 with TRBJ2-5; 8 nucleotides match TRBD1. The CDR3 loop spans 14 amino acids. V shed 6 bases, J shed 4 bases, and the junction held 7 bases outside the gene matches. Per germline, CDR1 ENHRY and CDR2 SYGVKD. CDR3 sequence (DNA): TGTGCCATCAGCACGGACAGGGCGGGAGAGACCCAGTACTTC. This gives the protein CAISTDRAGETQYF.

The chain employs TRBV12-3 or TRBV12-4 and TRBJ1-1; no firm D call. The CDR3 consists of 17 residues. Trimming took 7 bases from V and 5 from J, leaving 26 bases between them. CDR3: CASTPSLRSLLGTEAFF. The CDR3, as DNA: TGTGCCAGCACCCCGTCTTTACGGTCCCTTTTAGGTACTGAAGCTTTCTTT.

This clonotype was counted a few times. V is TRBV10-3 and J is TRBJ1-3; 10 bases fit TRBD1. The CDR3 is made up of 17 amino acids. Per the germline V gene, CDR1 is ENHRY and CDR2 is SYGVKD. V lost 0 bases, J lost 7 bases, and 9 bases stayed unmatched. The CDR3 loop is CAISESTGGGWSNTIYF. Here the CDR3 DNA reads TGTGCCATCAGTGAGTCGACAGGGGGCGGATGGTCGAACACCATATATTTT.

The rearrangement uses TRBV24-1 and TRBJ2-3; D is uncertain. Trimming removed 0 bases at V and 3 bases at J, with 3 bases between. CDR3 size: 13 residues. Germline CDR1 KGHDR, CDR2 SFDVKD. In nucleotides, the CDR3 is TGTGCCACCAGTGATTTGAAGACAGATACGCAGTATTTT. It encodes CATSDLKTDTQYF.

This clonotype was seen only a few times. The chain recombines TRBV11-2 with TRBJ2-7, with D perhaps matching TRBD2 (5 bases). In germline, CDR1 is SGHAT, CDR2 FQNNGV. The CDR3 has 14 residues. Trimming cost V 5 bases and J 3 bases, with 14 bases left between them. The CDR3 nucleotides read TGTGCCAGCAGCCACCCTACTAGATGCTACGAGCAGTACTTC. Translating it yields CASSHPTRCYEQYF.

This clonotype was picked up a small number of times. The chain combines TRBV5-1 with TRBJ1-1; 9 nucleotides line up with TRBD1. V gave up 5 bases and J gave up 11 bases; unmatched junction bases: 10. The CDR3 sequence is 13 residues long. Germline V CDR1 and CDR2: SGHRS, YFSETQ. CDR3 bases: TGCGCCAGCAGTGGGACAGGGTCTCCGATCGCTTTCTTT. This codes for CASSGTGSPIAFF. Full variable domain (outside the CDR3, taken from reference TRBV5-1 and TRBJ1-1): KAGVTQTPRYLIKTRGQQVTLSCSPISGHRSVSWYQQTPGQGLQFLFEYFSETQRNKGNFPGRFSGRQFSNSRSEMNVSTLELGDSALYLCASSGTGSPIAFFGQGTRLTVV.

This chain links TRBV29-1 with TRBJ2-7; 7 bases map to TRBD2. The CDR3 totals 13 residues. Losses at the gene ends were 0 bases for V and 4 bases for J; bases not matched to a gene: 3. Germline assignment: CDR1 SQVTM and CDR2 ANQGSEA. CDR3 nucleotide sequence: TGCAGCGTTGAAGACTCCGGGGGGTACGAGCAGTACTTC. Its translation is CSVEDSGGYEQYF.

This rearrangement joins TRBV12-3 or TRBV12-4 to TRBJ2-5; weak D call: TRBD2 (5 bases). The V end was cut by 5 bases, the J end by 9 bases, with 19 bases between. This CDR3 spans 14 amino acids. CDR3 loop: CASSPRRGFGPQYF. The CDR3 DNA is TGTGCCAGCAGTCCCCGTCGAGGGTTTGGGCCCCAGTACTTC.

This clonotype was seen many times. The gene calls are TRBV5-1 and TRBJ2-5; D gene ambiguous. The V gene lost 0 bases and the J gene lost 3 bases, with 6 bases spanning the gap. CDR1 SGHRS and CDR2 YFSETQ come from the germline V gene. The length of the CDR3 is 13 residues. CDR3 sequence reads: CASSLALKETQYF. CDR3 sequence (DNA): TGCGCCAGCAGCTTGGCTCTCAAAGAGACCCAGTACTTC.

Here the CDR3 DNA reads TGTGCCAGCAGGCCTTGGCCCGGTGTCTCTGGGGCCAACGTCCTGACTTTC. The encoded protein is CASRPWPGVSGANVLTF. The chain uses TRBV21-1 and TRBJ2-6. TRBV21-1 corresponds to a pseudogene. The CDR3 extends over 17 amino acids.

Written as DNA, the CDR3 is TGTGCCAGCAGTGGCCTGACTACAAACACTGAAGCTTTCTTT. It specifies CASSGLTTNTEAFF. This chain joins TRBV2 and TRBJ1-1, with D unclear. CDR3 size: 14 residues. V lost 4 bases and J 2 bases, leaving 11 bases between the germline ends. The germline gives CDR1 SNHLY, CDR2 FYNNEI.

The gene calls are TRBV10-3 and TRBJ2-5, with D perhaps TRBD2 (6 bases). Trimming removed 2 bases from V and 3 bases from J, with 10 bases in between. Germline CDR1 is ENHRY and CDR2 is SYGVKD. CDR3 length: 14 residues. CDR3 sequence (DNA): TGTGCCATCAGTGAGGGACTATTCAAAGAGACCCAGTACTTC. Protein sequence: CAISEGLFKETQYF.

V and J are TRBV6-4 and TRBJ1-1; D is unresolved. The CDR3 has 13 amino acids. V was cut by 5 bases and J by 1 base, with 8 bases left in between. CDR1 and CDR2 (germline): MRHNA, SNTAGT. The CDR3 loop reads CASSHQANTEAFF. The CDR3 DNA reads as TGTGCCAGCAGTCATCAGGCGAACACTGAAGCTTTCTTT.

This clonotype was counted only a few times. The chain links TRBV29-1 to TRBJ2-7; 8 nucleotides agree with TRBD1. The V segment lost 6 bases and the J segment 6 bases; nucleotides outside the gene matches: 13. This CDR3 has 14 amino acids. Germline CDR1 SQVTM, CDR2 ANQGSEA. In DNA, the CDR3 is TGCAGCGTCCCGCGGGGCAGGGGGCGAAGCGAGCAGTACTTC. Its translation is CSVPRGRGRSEQYF.

This clonotype has only a few counts. This could be a read error, since a much larger clone is one nucleotide away. The chain has TRBV7-9 and TRBJ1-2; possible D gene TRBD1, 5 bases. The CDR3 has 13 residues. Germline V gives CDR1 SEHNR, CDR2 FQNEAQ (reference sequence). V lost 3 bases and J 3 bases, leaving 8 bases between the germline ends. Written as DNA, the CDR3 is TGTGCCAGCAGCTTCGCCAGGGACTATGGCTACACCTTC. As protein: CASSFARDYGYTF.

The V call is TRBV10-3, the J call TRBJ2-3; 9 bases fit TRBD1. The V segment lost 4 bases and the J segment 7 bases; nucleotides outside the gene matches: 12. Germline V gives CDR1 ENHRY, CDR2 SYGVKD. The CDR3 is 16 residues long. The CDR3 loop is CAISGERDRVIHTQYF. The CDR3 region has the DNA TGTGCCATCAGTGGTGAACGGGACAGGGTGATTCATACGCAGTATTTT.